This TCR beta chain emerged from a study of blood T cells in healthy people across ages. Germline values: CDR1 LGHDT, CDR2 YNNKEL (reference sequence). This CDR3 region has 13 residues. The second PCR ran roughly 7 to 12 cycles with a sample-barcoded 5' primer and J-beta primers. One entry per CDR3 protein results from TCRdb running MiXCR on the 5' RACE reads. The data hold about 1,800,000 distinct CDR3 sequences, with roughly 30% observed a single time. This clonotype was seen repeatedly, ten times or more. One end of the junction varies from germline; a read error may be responsible. The chain employs TRBV3-1 and TRBJ2-5; no definite D call. The clonotype comes from a woman aged 25 to 39 in good health. Sample: blood. Here the CDR3 DNA reads TGCGCCAGCAGCCCCCCGGCCGAGGAGACCCAGTACTTC. Its translation: CASSPPAEETQYF.